Presented here are 20 T cell receptor beta chains from one specimen sequenced in a study of blood T cell repertoires in COVID-19. The protocol was immunoSEQ multiplex PCR, while the TCRdb copy is restricted to in-frame clones and leaves out a portion. The table records 120,000 to 150,000 clones, approximately 80% of them present only once. The sequencing input was peripheral blood. All receptors derive from a man aged 55-75 years with active or convalescent COVID-19.

This clone appeared once. This chain links TRBV19 with TRBJ2-7; D is ambiguous. V lost 8 bases to trimming and J lost 0 bases, with 14 bases between them. Germline assignment: CDR1 LNHDA and CDR2 SQIVND (reference sequence). This CDR3 comprises 14 residues. CDR3 DNA: TGTGCCAGTTCTGGGCAGTTCCTCTCCTACGAGCAGTACTTC. It codes for CASSGQFLSYEQYF.

This clone was counted only a few times. The chain employs TRBV3-1 (or the pseudogene TRBV3-2) and TRBJ1-1; 7 positions agree with TRBD1. The trim removed 3 bases at V and 0 bases at J, leaving 22 bases unmatched. The V gene's germline CDR1 is LGHDT and CDR2 YNNKEL (reference sequence). This CDR3 region has 21 residues. The CDR3 DNA follows: TGTGCCAGCAGCCACGCCAACCCCTGGGGATCATTGACAGGGATGAACACTGAAGCTTTCTTT. It codes for CASSHANPWGSLTGMNTEAFF.

The chain carries TRBV24-1 and TRBJ2-1; 8 bases align to TRBD2. Trimming removed 5 bases from V and 9 bases from J; junction bases left unmatched: 8. Germline CDR1 is KGHDR and CDR2 is SFDVKD. The CDR3 is made up of 14 amino acids. The CDR3 protein is CATSVGLGPGEQFF. CDR3 nucleotide sequence: TGTGCCACCAGTGTGGGACTAGGCCCGGGTGAGCAGTTCTTC.

This chain uses TRBV18 with TRBJ1-2; D not resolved. This CDR3 is 15 amino acids long. Trimming took off 0 bases at V and 3 bases at J, with 11 bases between the two ends. Germline CDR1 and CDR2: KGHSH and LQKENI. CDR3 DNA sequence: TGTGCCAGCTCACCACCGCCGGGGTCCTACTATGGCTACACCTTC. Residues: CASSPPPGSYYGYTF.

This clone turned up a few times. The V and J genes are TRBV19 and TRBJ2-7; 11 nucleotides agree with TRBD1. This CDR3 contains 14 residues. V dropped 4 bases and J dropped 3; count of bases not matched to a gene: 2. Germline CDR1 reads LNHDA; CDR2 reads SQIVND (reference sequence). CDR3 nucleotides: TGTGCCAGTAGTACGGGACAGGGGGACTACGAGCAGTACTTC. Amino acid sequence: CASSTGQGDYEQYF.

CDR3 bases: TGTGCCAGCAGGCCTAGCTCCTATAATTCACCCCTCCACTTT. This sequence encodes CASRPSSYNSPLHF. This chain uses TRBV5-4 with TRBJ1-6; D call uncertain. Germline CDR1 reads SGHNT; CDR2 reads YYREEE (reference sequence). The CDR3 has 14 amino acids. V lost 5 bases, J lost 0 bases, and 6 bases lay in between.

This chain connects TRBV6-5 to TRBJ1-3; no definite D call. Trimming left V 0 bases short and J 2 bases short, with 5 bases between. The CDR3 has 14 amino acids. In germline, CDR1 is MNHEY, CDR2 SVGAGI. CDR3 nucleotide sequence: TGTGCCAGCAGTTACTCCTCAGCTGGAAACACCATATATTTT. Protein: CASSYSSAGNTIYF.

This clone turned up a few times. The J gene is TRBJ1-4, the V gene TRBV29-1; D unresolved. V shed 4 bases and J shed 8 bases, with 11 bases lying between them. Germline V gives CDR1 SQVTM, CDR2 ANQGSEA. The CDR3 extends over 12 amino acids. The CDR3 region has the DNA TGCAGCGTTGTGACACAGTTCGAAAAACTGTTTTTT. Protein: CSVVTQFEKLFF.

The V gene is TRBV27, the J gene TRBJ2-7, with 11 bases matching TRBD2. The CDR3 runs to 16 residues. The V gene end was trimmed by 3 bases and the J gene end by 2 bases; junction bases not matched to a gene: 6. The germline V gene encodes CDR1 MNHEY and CDR2 SMNVEV (reference sequence). The CDR3 sequence is CASSFTSGSRTYEQYF. Written as DNA, the CDR3 is TGTGCCAGCAGTTTTACTAGCGGGAGTAGAACCTACGAGCAGTACTTC.

The chain uses TRBV4-3 and TRBJ1-2; D remains ambiguous. Germline-derived CDR1 and CDR2 are LGHNA and YSLEER. The CDR3 sequence is 13 residues long. With 4 bases removed from V and 4 bases from J, the gap between germline ends came to 10 bases. The CDR3 sequence: CASSPDRGYGYTF. The CDR3 bases are TGCGCCAGCAGCCCTGACCGGGGCTATGGCTACACCTTC.

The genes are TRBV11-1 and TRBJ1-1; the D gene is possibly TRBD1 (5 bases). CDR1 is SGHAT, CDR2 FQDESV, per germline (reference sequence). Trimming shortened V by 5 bases and J by 7 bases, and 20 bases separated the two germline ends. This CDR3 region has 15 residues. CDR3 sequence: CASSPGRVGAYEAFF. The CDR3 bases are TGTGCCAGCAGCCCCGGGCGAGTTGGGGCCTATGAAGCTTTCTTT.

The CDR3 bases are TGTGCCAGCAGCTCCTTTCCGGGACAGCGGGAGCAGTACTTC. It is translated as CASSSFPGQREQYF. The V call is TRBV28, the J call TRBJ2-7, with 7 bases aligning to TRBD1. Unmatched junction bases numbered 12, after V lost 6 bases and J lost 7 bases. Germline V gene lookup returns CDR1 MDHEN and CDR2 SYDVKM. There are 14 residues in the CDR3.

This sequence joins TRBV24-1 and TRBJ2-1; 9 bases are shared with TRBD2. V dropped 2 bases and J dropped 7; count of bases not matched to a gene: 8. There are 16 residues in the CDR3. CDR1 and CDR2 from the germline V gene are KGHDR and SFDVKD. This chain's CDR3 is CATSDSRGGLWNEQFF. CDR3 nucleotides: TGTGCCACCAGTGATTCGCGGGGGGGCTTGTGGAATGAGCAGTTCTTC.

The rearrangement links TRBV7-6 to TRBJ1-1; D is possibly TRBD1 (5 bases). CDR1 is SGHVS, CDR2 FNYEAQ, per germline. Trimming removed 5 bases from V and 3 bases from J, with 16 bases in between. CDR3 size: 15 residues. Here the CDR3 DNA reads TGTGCCAGCAGCGCTAGTCATGGGGCGGACACTGAAGCTTTCTTT. This translates into CASSASHGADTEAFF.

The chain joins TRBV3-1 (or the pseudogene TRBV3-2) to TRBJ2-7; 10 bases map to TRBD2. Germline V gene lookup returns CDR1 LGHDT and CDR2 YNNKEL (reference sequence). This CDR3 comprises 15 residues. V dropped 4 bases and J dropped 6; count of bases not matched to a gene: 9. The CDR3 region has the DNA TGTGCCAGCAGCCCTAGCGGGAGAATAAGTCGCGAGCAGTACTTC. Translated, it gives CASSPSGRISREQYF.

The chain combines TRBV7-6 with TRBJ2-3; 8 nucleotides match TRBD1. Germline loops: CDR1 SGHVS, CDR2 FNYEAQ. The CDR3 runs to 14 residues. The V segment lost 2 bases and the J segment 5 bases; nucleotides outside the gene matches: 3. This chain's CDR3 is CASSLRTGRDTQYF. CDR3 DNA sequence: TGTGCCAGCAGCTTACGGACAGGGAGAGATACGCAGTATTTT. The complete variable domain, with remaining parts taken from reference TRBV7-6 and TRBJ2-3, reads GAGVSQSPRYKVTKRGQDVALRCDPISGHVSLYWYRQALGQGPEFLTYFNYEAQQDKSGLPNDRFSAERPEGSISTLTIQRTEQRDSAMYRCASSLRTGRDTQYFGPGTRLTVL.

As concerns this clone: The same CDR3 is also encoded by other DNA sequences in this sample. J is TRBJ1-4 and V is TRBV10-3, with D possibly TRBD1 on 6 matching bases. Germline CDR1 and CDR2: ENHRY and SYGVKD. Trimming left V 3 bases short and J 6 bases short, with 11 bases between. This CDR3 region has 14 residues. Here the CDR3 reads CAISERGGDEKLFF. The CDR3 bases are TGTGCCATCAGTGAAAGGGGGGGAGATGAAAAACTGTTTTTT.

This chain links TRBV11-3 with TRBJ2-1, with unresolved D. Trimming stripped 3 bases from V and 0 bases from J, with 6 bases between. The CDR3 is 14 amino acids. Germline V lookup: CDR1 SGHNT, CDR2 YENEEA. CDR3 nucleotides: TGTGCCAGCAGCTTTGACTCCTCCTACAATGAGCAGTTCTTC. Its protein product is CASSFDSSYNEQFF. The full variable domain, rest sourced from reference TRBV11-3 and TRBJ2-1, is EAGVVQSPRYKIIEKKQPVAFWCNPISGHNTLYWYLQNLGQGPELLIRYENEEAVDDSQLPKDRFSAERLKGVDSTLKIQPAELGDSAVYLCASSFDSSYNEQFFGPGTRLTVL.

The gene calls are TRBV29-1 and TRBJ1-1; 7 bases agree with TRBD1. The CDR3 spans 11 residues. CDR1 is SQVTM and CDR2 is ANQGSEA in the germline V gene. V was pared by 7 bases and J by 8 bases, with 7 bases of the junction left unmatched. The CDR3 DNA reads as TGCAGCGCTAACAGGGGTCGGGAAGCTTTCTTT. Translated, it gives CSANRGREAFF.

This clone appeared a single time. This chain joins TRBV27 and TRBJ2-7; D is undetermined. Germline assignment: CDR1 MNHEY and CDR2 SMNVEV (reference sequence). This CDR3 spans 13 amino acids. With 7 bases removed from V and 5 bases from J, the gap between germline ends came to 15 bases. The CDR3 spells CASTSSPFDEQYF. The CDR3 DNA reads as TGTGCCAGCACCTCCTCTCCTTTTGACGAGCAGTACTTC.